This T cell receptor beta chain was recovered during a study of tumor and adjacent non-tumor tissue in lung cancer. Study information: There were around 11 adenocarcinoma, a couple of squamous cell carcinoma and 1 small cell lung cancer cases. General study results and limits: Top 100 clones took a larger repertoire share in normal lung.

This clonotype was detected once. No antigen is known for it. Mismatch with germline at one junction end may stem from a read error. The CDR3 runs 16 residues. Germline assignment: CDR1 MNHEY and CDR2 SVGAGI. Three rounds of nested PCR, following a modified ARM-PCR protocol, produced the TCRbeta library. MiXCR, run by TCRdb on the multiplex PCR reads, gives a single entry per CDR3 protein. The sample lists some 66,000 distinct CDR3 sequences, around two thirds occurring once. No cell sorting was done before RNA was extracted from the tissue. The normal lung tissue was taken more than 3 cm from the tumor edge.

J is TRBJ2-3 and V is TRBV6-5; D not certain. The sequence was obtained from a man aged 65 to 79 with non-small cell lung cancer. Sequencing input: distant non-tumor lung tissue. For the CDR3, the DNA is TGTGCCTGCAGTCACTCGATACCACCTGGAACAGATACGCAGTATTTT. Its translation is CACSHSIPPGTDTQYF.